These 8 T cell receptor beta chains were sequenced from one sample in a study of T cells in Graves' hyperthyroidism and ophthalmopathy. Amplified TCR beta CDR3 regions came from RNA transcripts. The study used the HTBI primer set for a first-round RT-PCR of the TCR CDR3. MiXCR, run by TCRdb on the multiplex PCR reads, gives a single entry per CDR3 protein. The profile covers around 540,000 distinct CDR3 sequences, with 15% to 20% appearing a single time and over 25% taken by the ten largest. Material for sequencing was blood. These receptors were collected from a woman aged 25 to 39 with Graves' ophthalmopathy.

The chain has TRBV11-2 and TRBJ1-6, with a tentative D call TRBD1 (5 bases). The ends were cut back, 1 base at V and 5 bases at J, with 12 bases in the middle. The germline CDR1 and CDR2 sequences are SGHAT and FQNNGV. The CDR3 covers 16 residues. CDR3 DNA sequence: TGTGCCAGCAGCTTAGTTGGGCAGGGTAATAATTCACCCCTCCACTTT. This encodes CASSLVGQGNNSPLHF.

This clonotype was recorded a few times. The chain links TRBV30 to TRBJ2-3; tentative D call: TRBD2 (5 bases). The V end was cut by 2 bases, the J end by 5 bases, with 11 bases between. The CDR3 sequence is 13 residues long. Germline lookup yields CDR1 GTSNPN and CDR2 SVGIG (reference sequence). CDR3 nucleotides: TGTGCCTGGAGTCGGGGAGAGAGAGATACGCAGTATTTT. This codes for CAWSRGERDTQYF.

The rearrangement uses TRBV27 and TRBJ1-4, with D maybe TRBD1 (6 bases). CDR1 is MNHEY, CDR2 SMNVEV, per germline (reference sequence). The CDR3 consists of 16 residues. V gave up 11 bases and J gave up 3 bases, with 22 bases separating them. The DNA of the CDR3 is TGTGCCTCCCGCCCGTCCGAACAGGGTTCTAATGAAAAACTGTTTTTT. It specifies CASRPSEQGSNEKLFF.

This clonotype was seen a handful of times. J is TRBJ1-5 and V is TRBV19; TRBD1 aligns across 8 bases. With 7 bases clipped from V and 0 bases from J, the junction kept 8 bases outside the gene matches. Germline V gives CDR1 LNHDA, CDR2 SQIVND (reference sequence). CDR3 length: 16 residues. The CDR3 region is CASNEGQDYSNQPQHF. Written as DNA, the CDR3 is TGTGCCAGTAACGAGGGACAGGATTATAGCAATCAGCCCCAGCATTTT.

This clonotype has ten or more counts. The chain employs TRBV11-2 and TRBJ1-5, with D tentatively TRBD1 (6 bases). Germline V gene data show CDR1 as SGHAT and CDR2 as FQNNGV. CDR3 length: 14 residues. Trimming pared 3 bases from V and 7 bases from J, leaving 13 bases between. CDR3 coding DNA: TGTGCCAGCAGCTTCGAGGGGGGGCCCCAGCCCCAGCATTTT. This encodes CASSFEGGPQPQHF.

This clonotype was counted a few times. J is TRBJ2-7 and V is TRBV29-1, with a possible D match to TRBD2 (5 bases). The V gene lost 1 base and the J gene lost 2 bases, with 9 bases spanning the gap. Germline CDR1 SQVTM, CDR2 ANQGSEA. The CDR3 runs to 13 residues. CDR3 region: CSVEARETYEQYF. As DNA, the CDR3 is TGCAGCGTTGAAGCCCGGGAAACCTACGAGCAGTACTTC.

This clonotype was observed a few times. J is TRBJ2-2 and V is TRBV11-1, with TRBD1 matching 8 bases. The CDR3 extends over 16 amino acids. The V and J ends lost 5 bases and 6 bases, in that order; junction bases with no gene match: 11. Germline lookup yields CDR1 SGHAT and CDR2 FQDESV (reference sequence). The CDR3 nucleotides are TGTGCCAGCAGCCGAACAGGACAGGGTGGGTCCGGGGAGCTGTTTTTT. Its protein is CASSRTGQGGSGELFF.

The chain employs TRBV4-1 and TRBJ2-1; D call uncertain. Germline values: CDR1 MGHRA, CDR2 YSYEKL. The CDR3 is 14 residues long. Trimming left V 0 bases short and J 9 bases short, with 12 bases between. CDR3 in amino acids: CASSQDRTGGEQFF. In DNA form, the CDR3 reads TGCGCCAGCAGCCAAGATAGGACCGGCGGTGAGCAGTTCTTC.